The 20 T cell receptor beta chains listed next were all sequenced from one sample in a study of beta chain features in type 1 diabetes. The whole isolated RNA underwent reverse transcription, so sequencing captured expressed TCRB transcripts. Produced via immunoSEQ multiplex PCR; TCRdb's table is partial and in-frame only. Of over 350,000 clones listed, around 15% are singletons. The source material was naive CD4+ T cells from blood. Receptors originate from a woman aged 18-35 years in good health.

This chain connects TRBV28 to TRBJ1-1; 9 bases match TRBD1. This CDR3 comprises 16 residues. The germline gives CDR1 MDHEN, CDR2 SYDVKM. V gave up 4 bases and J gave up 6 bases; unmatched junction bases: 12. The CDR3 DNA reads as TGTGCCAGCAGTTCGGGACAGGGAAAGAGACCTCCTGAAGCTTTCTTT. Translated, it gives CASSSGQGKRPPEAFF.

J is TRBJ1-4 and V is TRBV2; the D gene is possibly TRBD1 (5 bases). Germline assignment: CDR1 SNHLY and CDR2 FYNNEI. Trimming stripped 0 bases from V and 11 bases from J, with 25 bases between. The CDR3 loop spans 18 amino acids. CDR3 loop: CASSEARGRADVLRKLFF. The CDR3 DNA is TGTGCCAGCAGTGAAGCAAGGGGCAGGGCGGACGTCCTGAGGAAACTGTTTTTT.

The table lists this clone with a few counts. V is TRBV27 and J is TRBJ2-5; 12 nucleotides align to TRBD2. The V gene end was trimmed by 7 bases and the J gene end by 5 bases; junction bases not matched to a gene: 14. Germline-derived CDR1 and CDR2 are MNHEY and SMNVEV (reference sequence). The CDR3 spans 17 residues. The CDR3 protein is CASMLGLAGYQGETQYF. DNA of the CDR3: TGTGCCAGCATGCTCGGACTAGCGGGATATCAGGGGGAGACCCAGTACTTC.

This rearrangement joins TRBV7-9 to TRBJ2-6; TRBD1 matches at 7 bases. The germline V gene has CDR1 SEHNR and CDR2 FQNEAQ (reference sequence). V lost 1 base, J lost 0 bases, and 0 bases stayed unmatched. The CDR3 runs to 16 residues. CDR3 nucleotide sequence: TGTGCCAGCAGCTTAGGGGACAGCTCTGGGGCCAACGTCCTGACTTTC. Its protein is CASSLGDSSGANVLTF.

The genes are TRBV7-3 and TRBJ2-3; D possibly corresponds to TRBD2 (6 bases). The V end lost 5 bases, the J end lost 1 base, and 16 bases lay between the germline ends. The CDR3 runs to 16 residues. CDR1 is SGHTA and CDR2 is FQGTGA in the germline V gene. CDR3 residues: CASSLAGLARTDTQYF. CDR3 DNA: TGTGCCAGCAGCCTAGCCGGGCTAGCGCGCACAGATACGCAGTATTTT.

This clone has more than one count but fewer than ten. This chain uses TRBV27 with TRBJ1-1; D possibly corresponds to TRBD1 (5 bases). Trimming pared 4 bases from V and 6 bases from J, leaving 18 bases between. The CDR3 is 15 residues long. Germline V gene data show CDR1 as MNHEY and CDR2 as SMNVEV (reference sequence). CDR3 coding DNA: TGTGCCAGCAGTTACAACAGGAAACAACACCCTGAAGCTTTCTTT. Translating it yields CASSYNRKQHPEAFF.

This chain's CDR3 is CASSLKTSGNNEQFF. In nucleotides, the CDR3 is TGTGCCAGCAGCTTAAAAACTAGCGGCAACAATGAGCAGTTCTTC. The chain links TRBV7-3 to TRBJ2-1; TRBD2 agrees at 8 bases. Germline assignment: CDR1 SGHTA and CDR2 FQGTGA. The CDR3 extends over 15 amino acids. The J segment lost 5 bases and the V segment lost 1 base, leaving 4 bases of the junction unmatched.

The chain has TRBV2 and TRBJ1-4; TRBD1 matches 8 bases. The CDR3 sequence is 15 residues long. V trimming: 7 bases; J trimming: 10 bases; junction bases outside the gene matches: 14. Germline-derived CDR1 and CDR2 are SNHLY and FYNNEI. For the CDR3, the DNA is TGTGCCAGCACAGTGGAGACAGGGGTAGGGGGAAAACTGTTTTTT. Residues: CASTVETGVGGKLFF.

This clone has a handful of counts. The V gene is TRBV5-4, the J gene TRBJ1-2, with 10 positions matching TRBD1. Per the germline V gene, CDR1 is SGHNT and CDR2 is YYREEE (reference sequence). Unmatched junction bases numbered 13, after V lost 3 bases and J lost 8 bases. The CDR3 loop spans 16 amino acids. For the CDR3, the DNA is TGTGCCAGCAGCTCCCCCGCCGCCCGGACAGGGGGGGGCTACACCTTC. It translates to CASSSPAARTGGGYTF.

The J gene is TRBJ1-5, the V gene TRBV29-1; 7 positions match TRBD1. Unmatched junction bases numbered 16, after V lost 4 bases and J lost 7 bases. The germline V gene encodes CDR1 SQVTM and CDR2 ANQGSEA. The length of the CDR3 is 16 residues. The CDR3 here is CSVATRGPQGYQPQHF. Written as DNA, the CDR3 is TGCAGCGTTGCTACTAGGGGGCCGCAAGGTTACCAGCCCCAGCATTTT.

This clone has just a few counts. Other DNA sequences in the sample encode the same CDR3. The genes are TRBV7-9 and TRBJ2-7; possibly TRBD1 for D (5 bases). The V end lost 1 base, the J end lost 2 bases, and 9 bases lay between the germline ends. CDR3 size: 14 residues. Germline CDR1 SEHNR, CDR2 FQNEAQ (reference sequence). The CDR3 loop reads CASSLGQGTYEQYF. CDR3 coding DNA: TGTGCCAGCAGCTTAGGGCAGGGCACCTACGAGCAGTACTTC.

Written as DNA, the CDR3 is TGTGCCAGCAGCCAAGAGGGCAGGGGGCAAGAGACCCAGTACTTC. Translated: CASSQEGRGQETQYF. The genes are TRBV4-2 and TRBJ2-5, with TRBD1 matching 7 bases. The CDR3 has 15 amino acids. Looked up from germline, CDR1 is LGHNA and CDR2 is YNFKEQ. Losses at the gene ends were 0 bases for V and 2 bases for J; bases not matched to a gene: 3.

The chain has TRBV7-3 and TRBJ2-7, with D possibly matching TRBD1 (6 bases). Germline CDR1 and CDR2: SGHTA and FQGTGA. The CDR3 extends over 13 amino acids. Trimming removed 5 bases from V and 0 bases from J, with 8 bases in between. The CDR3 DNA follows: TGTGCCAGCAGCCGGACAGTCTCCTACGAGCAGTACTTC. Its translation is CASSRTVSYEQYF.

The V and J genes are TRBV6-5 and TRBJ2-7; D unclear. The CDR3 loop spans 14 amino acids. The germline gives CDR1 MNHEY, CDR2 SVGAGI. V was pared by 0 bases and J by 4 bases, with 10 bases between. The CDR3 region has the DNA TGTGCCAGCAGTTACTCGAAGAGACTTTACGAGCAGTACTTC. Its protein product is CASSYSKRLYEQYF.

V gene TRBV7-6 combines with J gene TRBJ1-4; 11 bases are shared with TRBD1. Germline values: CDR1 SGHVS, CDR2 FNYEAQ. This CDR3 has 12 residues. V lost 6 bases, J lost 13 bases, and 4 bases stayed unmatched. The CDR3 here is CASRAGTGGLFF. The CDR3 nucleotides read TGTGCCAGCAGGGCCGGGACAGGGGGACTGTTTTTT.

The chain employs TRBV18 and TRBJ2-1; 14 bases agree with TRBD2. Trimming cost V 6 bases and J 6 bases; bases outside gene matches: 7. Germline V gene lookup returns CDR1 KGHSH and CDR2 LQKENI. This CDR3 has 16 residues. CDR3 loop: CASSPTGTSGSNEQFF. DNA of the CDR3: TGTGCCAGCTCCCCTACGGGGACTAGCGGGAGCAATGAGCAGTTCTTC. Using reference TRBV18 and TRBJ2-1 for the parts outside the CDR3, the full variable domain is NAGVMQNPRHLVRRRGQEARLRCSPMKGHSHVYWYRQLPEEGLKFMVYLQKENIIDESGMPKERFSAEFPKEGPSILRIQQVVRGDSAAYFCASSPTGTSGSNEQFFGPGTRLTVL.

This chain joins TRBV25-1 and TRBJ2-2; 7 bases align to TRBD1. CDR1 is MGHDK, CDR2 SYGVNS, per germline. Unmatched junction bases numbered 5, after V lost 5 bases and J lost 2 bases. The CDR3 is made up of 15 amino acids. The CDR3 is CASSSGTANTGELFF. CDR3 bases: TGTGCCAGCAGTTCGGGGACAGCCAACACCGGGGAGCTGTTTTTT.

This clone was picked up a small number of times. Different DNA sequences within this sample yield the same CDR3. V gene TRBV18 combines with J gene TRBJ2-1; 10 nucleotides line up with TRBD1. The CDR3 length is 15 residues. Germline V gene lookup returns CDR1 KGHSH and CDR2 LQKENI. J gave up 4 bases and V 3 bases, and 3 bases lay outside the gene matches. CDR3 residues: CASSPPGQGYNEQFF. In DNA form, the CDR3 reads TGTGCCAGCTCACCTCCGGGACAGGGGTACAATGAGCAGTTCTTC.

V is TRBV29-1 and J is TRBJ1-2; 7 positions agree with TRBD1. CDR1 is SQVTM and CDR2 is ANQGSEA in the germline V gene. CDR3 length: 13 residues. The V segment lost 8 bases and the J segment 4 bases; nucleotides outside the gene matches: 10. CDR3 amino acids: CSSQGGEGYGYTF. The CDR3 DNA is TGCAGCTCCCAGGGGGGCGAAGGCTATGGCTACACCTTC.

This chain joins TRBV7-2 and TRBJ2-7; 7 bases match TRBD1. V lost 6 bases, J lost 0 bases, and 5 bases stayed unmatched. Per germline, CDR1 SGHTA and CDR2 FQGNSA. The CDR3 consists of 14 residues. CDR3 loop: CASSFGQASYEQYF. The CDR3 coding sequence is TGTGCCAGCAGTTTTGGACAGGCCTCCTACGAGCAGTACTTC.